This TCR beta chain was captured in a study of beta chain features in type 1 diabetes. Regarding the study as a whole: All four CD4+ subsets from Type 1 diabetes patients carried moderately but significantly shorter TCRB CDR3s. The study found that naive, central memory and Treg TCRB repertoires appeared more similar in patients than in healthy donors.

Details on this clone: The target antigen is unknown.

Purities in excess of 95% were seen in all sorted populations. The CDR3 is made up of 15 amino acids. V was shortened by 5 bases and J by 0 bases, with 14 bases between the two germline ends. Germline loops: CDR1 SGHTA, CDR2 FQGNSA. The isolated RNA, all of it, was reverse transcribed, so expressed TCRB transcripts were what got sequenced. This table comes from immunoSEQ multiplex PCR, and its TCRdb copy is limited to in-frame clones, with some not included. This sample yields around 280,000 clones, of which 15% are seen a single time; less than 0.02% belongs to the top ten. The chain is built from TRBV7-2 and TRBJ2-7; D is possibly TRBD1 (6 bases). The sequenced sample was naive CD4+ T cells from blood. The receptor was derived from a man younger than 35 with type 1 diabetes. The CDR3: CASSQGGSLSYEQYF. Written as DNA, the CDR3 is TGTGCCAGCAGCCAAGGGGGTAGCCTCTCCTACGAGCAGTACTTC.